The 18 T cell receptor beta chains below all came from one sample that was sequenced in a study of blood T cell repertoires in COVID-19 (dated by TCRdb to 2019 to 2021). Receptors were amplified or captured by the immunoSEQ multiplex PCR assay. The source is immuneACCESS, and TCRdb retained only in-frame sequences with V and J called. Part of the clones is not carried over; for the studies checked, unresolved V genes explain less than half of this, and the remainder is unexplained. The table for this sample lists about 160,000 clones; approximately 82% of them were counted only once. The ten largest account for about 10% of the sample. Sequencing used peripheral blood. These receptors all stem from a woman at least 80 years old with active or convalescent COVID-19.

This chain connects TRBV9 to TRBJ1-3; D is uncertain. Germline-derived CDR1 and CDR2 are SGDLS and YYNGEE. This CDR3 comprises 15 residues. With 0 bases removed from V and 2 bases from J, the gap between germline ends came to 9 bases. CDR3 sequence (DNA): TGTGCCAGCAGCGTAGACACCCTGGCTGGAAACACCATATATTTT. Translated: CASSVDTLAGNTIYF.

V gene TRBV20-1 combines with J gene TRBJ2-1; D is possibly TRBD2 (6 bases). CDR1 and CDR2 from the germline V gene are DFQATT and SNEGSKA (reference sequence). The length of the CDR3 is 14 residues. The V and J ends lost 3 bases and 6 bases respectively, with 15 bases between them. The CDR3: CSASSWEAPNEQFF. The CDR3 DNA follows: TGCAGTGCTAGTTCGTGGGAGGCCCCCAATGAGCAGTTCTTC.

The rearrangement links TRBV11-3 to TRBJ2-1; 14 bases align to TRBD2. Per the germline V gene, CDR1 is SGHNT and CDR2 is YENEEA. The CDR3 runs to 16 residues. After removal of 5 bases from V and 8 bases from J, the junction contained 8 bases not matched to a gene. Here the CDR3 reads CASSKQTSGRADEQFF. The CDR3 coding sequence is TGTGCCAGCAGCAAACAGACTAGCGGGAGGGCCGATGAGCAGTTCTTC.

DNA of the CDR3: TGTGCCAGCAGCCACAGACAGGGGTCGGGAGAGACCCAGTACTTC. This encodes CASSHRQGSGETQYF. V gene TRBV7-9 combines with J gene TRBJ2-5; 8 positions agree with TRBD1. The CDR3 has 15 amino acids. CDR1 and CDR2 (germline): SEHNR, FQNEAQ (reference sequence). V dropped 5 bases and J dropped 4; count of bases not matched to a gene: 9.

The J gene is TRBJ2-3, the V gene TRBV13; D is perhaps TRBD1 (6 bases). Trimming left V 6 bases short and J 5 bases short, with 18 bases between. Germline loops: CDR1 PRHDT, CDR2 FYEKMQ (reference sequence). CDR3 size: 15 residues. The CDR3 nucleotides read TGTGCCAGCAGGCAATGGGAGAGAGGGGGAGATACGCAGTATTTT. It yields the protein CASRQWERGGDTQYF. Variable domain in full (rest from reference TRBV13 and TRBJ2-3): AAGVIQSPRHLIKEKRETATLKCYPIPRHDTVYWYQQGPGQDPQFLISFYEKMQSDKGSIPDRFSAQQFSDYHSELNMSSLELGDSALYFCASRQWERGGDTQYFGPGTRLTVL.

In this sample, this clone turned up a few times. This rearrangement joins TRBV2 to TRBJ1-1; tentatively, D is TRBD1 (6 bases). This CDR3 has 13 amino acids. The germline gives CDR1 SNHLY, CDR2 FYNNEI. Deletions cut 6 bases from V and 5 bases from J, with 13 bases between. In DNA form, the CDR3 reads TGTGCCAGCAGGGTAAACAGGGAGACTGAAGCTTTCTTT. It codes for CASRVNRETEAFF. The variable domain in full, with the rest retrieved from reference TRBV2 and TRBJ1-1, is EPEVTQTPSHQVTQMGQEVILRCVPISNHLYFYWYRQILGQKVEFLVSFYNNEISEKSEIFDDQFSVERPDGSNFTLKIRSTKLEDSAMYFCASRVNRETEAFFGQGTRLTVV.

CDR3 bases: TGTGCCAGCAGTAGCCGGCGGGGGGGCTACTATGGCTACACCTTC. Translating it yields CASSSRRGGYYGYTF. The chain links TRBV28 to TRBJ1-2, with D tentatively TRBD1 (6 bases). The CDR3 totals 15 residues. V was shortened by 5 bases and J by 3 bases, with 16 bases between the two germline ends. The germline CDR1 and CDR2 sequences are MDHEN and SYDVKM.

This chain links TRBV6-1 with TRBJ2-1; 10 nucleotides align to TRBD2. The CDR3 totals 19 residues. Germline V gene lookup returns CDR1 MNHNS and CDR2 SASEGT. Losses at the gene ends were 0 bases for V and 0 bases for J; bases not matched to a gene: 8. CDR3 loop: CASSEAASGRRGSYNEQFF. The CDR3 nucleotides are TGTGCCAGCAGTGAAGCGGCTAGCGGGAGACGAGGCTCCTACAATGAGCAGTTCTTC.

CDR3: CASSPPGGTYGYTF. Here the CDR3 DNA reads TGTGCCAGCAGCCCCCCGGGGGGGACCTATGGCTACACCTTC. The chain joins TRBV7-2 to TRBJ1-2; D might be TRBD1 (5 bases). V was pared by 5 bases and J by 4 bases, with 14 bases between. The CDR3 is made up of 14 amino acids. Germline CDR1 is SGHTA and CDR2 is FQGNSA. Filled out from reference TRBV7-2 and TRBJ1-2, the complete variable domain reads GAGVSQSPSNKVTEKGKDVELRCDPISGHTALYWYRQSLGQGLEFLIYFQGNSAPDKSGLPSDRFSAERTGGSVSTLTIQRTQQEDSAVYLCASSPPGGTYGYTFGSGTRLTVV.

This clone was counted only a few times. This CDR3 reads CASSSYGGGEKLFF. The CDR3 bases are TGTGCCAGCAGCTCTTACGGGGGGGGTGAAAAACTGTTTTTT. The chain uses TRBV5-4 and TRBJ1-4; D may be TRBD1 (5 bases). Per the germline V gene, CDR1 is SGHNT and CDR2 is YYREEE (reference sequence). V was trimmed by 3 bases and J by 7 bases, leaving 13 bases between them. The CDR3 runs 14 residues.

The table lists this clone with a few counts. This chain uses TRBV5-1 with TRBJ1-3; D is unresolved. Trimming cost V 1 base and J 4 bases, with 12 bases left between them. There are 15 residues in the CDR3. Germline-derived CDR1 and CDR2 are SGHRS and YFSETQ. The CDR3 DNA reads as TGCGCCAGCAGCTTGTCAGGTTCAATAGGAAACACCATATATTTT. Its protein product is CASSLSGSIGNTIYF.

This chain uses TRBV6-1 with TRBJ2-7; 7 bases fit TRBD1. The CDR3 is 14 amino acids. Germline trimming cut 3 bases from V and 4 bases from J; bases unmatched to any gene: 6. Germline lookup yields CDR1 MNHNS and CDR2 SASEGT. Here the CDR3 DNA reads TGTGCCAGCAGTGATAGACAGGGAACTTACGAGCAGTACTTC. This sequence encodes CASSDRQGTYEQYF.

The rearrangement uses TRBV19 and TRBJ1-4, with 11 bases identical to TRBD1. With V trimmed by 8 bases and J by 7 bases, 9 bases remained unmatched. This CDR3 is built from 15 residues. Germline-derived CDR1 and CDR2 are LNHDA and SQIVND (reference sequence). As DNA, the CDR3 is TGTGCCAGTGCCCGGGACAGGGGGATTGGTGAAAAACTGTTTTTT. Its translation: CASARDRGIGEKLFF.

DNA of the CDR3: TGTGCCAGCAGTTTCCAGGGGGCGCACACTGAAGCTTTCTTT. Its translation: CASSFQGAHTEAFF. The rearrangement links TRBV6-5 to TRBJ1-1, with 8 bases that match TRBD1. In germline, CDR1 is MNHEY, CDR2 SVGAGI. This CDR3 is built from 14 residues. V lost 4 bases, J lost 3 bases, and 4 bases stayed unmatched.

This clone was observed a few times. This chain's CDR3 is CAWSPGGTGYQPQHF. CDR3 bases: TGTGCCTGGAGCCCCGGGGGGACAGGGTATCAGCCCCAGCATTTT. V and J are TRBV30 and TRBJ1-5; 9 bases map to TRBD1. Germline V gives CDR1 GTSNPN, CDR2 SVGIG (reference sequence). Trimming took 3 bases from V and 5 from J; bases not matched to a gene: 8. The CDR3 sequence is 15 residues long.

The DNA for the CDR3 is TGTGCCAGCACCTCAAGGGGACAGCTGAACACTGAAGCTTTCTTT. Translation: CASTSRGQLNTEAFF. The chain uses TRBV3-1 (or the pseudogene TRBV3-2) and TRBJ1-1; 7 bases map to TRBD1. In germline, CDR1 is LGHDT, CDR2 YNNKEL (reference sequence). J was trimmed by 0 bases and V by 7 bases; bases with no gene match: 8. The CDR3 is 15 amino acids.

The chain recombines TRBV11-2 with TRBJ2-2; tentative D call: TRBD1 (6 bases). The V end lost 5 bases, the J end lost 5 bases, and 15 bases lay between the germline ends. CDR1 SGHAT and CDR2 FQNNGV come from the germline V gene. The CDR3 has 15 residues. CDR3 bases: TGTGCCAGCAGCCTCAAAACCGGGACAACCGGGGAGCTGTTTTTT. Translation gives CASSLKTGTTGELFF.

This rearrangement joins TRBV29-1 to TRBJ2-1; D may be TRBD2 (6 bases). CDR1 is SQVTM, CDR2 ANQGSEA, per germline. The CDR3 length is 13 residues. The V gene lost 4 bases and the J gene lost 6 bases, with 13 bases spanning the gap. CDR3 protein: CSVVGDLSNEQFF. CDR3 nucleotides: TGCAGCGTTGTGGGGGACTTATCCAATGAGCAGTTCTTC.